This TCR beta chain was sequenced in a study of blood T cell repertoires in COVID-19. Study information: Both acute and convalescent COVID-19 samples were obtained from the United States, Italy and Spain.

V trimming: 6 bases; J trimming: 5 bases; junction bases outside the gene matches: 7. The CDR3 has 15 amino acids. Germline CDR1 is SGHKS and CDR2 is YYEKEE (reference sequence). Original data processing: Scientists estimated how many nucleated cells there were by amplifying reference gene primers. Data came from immunoSEQ multiplex PCR; TCRdb stores just in-frame clones and leaves some out. V, J and clone size derive from that table, while D and trimming were established from the DNA sequence. Seen here are more than 200,000 clones, over 75% observed once, and the top ten hold more than 3%. J is TRBJ2-2 and V is TRBV5-5; TRBD1 matches 10 bases. The specimen was PBMCs or T cells enriched from blood (not recorded which). The sequence was collected from a woman aged 30 to 39 who had been exposed to COVID-19. Here the CDR3 DNA reads TGTGCCAGCATCCTGAGGACAGGGGGAACCGGGGAGCTGTTTTTT. It translates to CASILRTGGTGELFF.